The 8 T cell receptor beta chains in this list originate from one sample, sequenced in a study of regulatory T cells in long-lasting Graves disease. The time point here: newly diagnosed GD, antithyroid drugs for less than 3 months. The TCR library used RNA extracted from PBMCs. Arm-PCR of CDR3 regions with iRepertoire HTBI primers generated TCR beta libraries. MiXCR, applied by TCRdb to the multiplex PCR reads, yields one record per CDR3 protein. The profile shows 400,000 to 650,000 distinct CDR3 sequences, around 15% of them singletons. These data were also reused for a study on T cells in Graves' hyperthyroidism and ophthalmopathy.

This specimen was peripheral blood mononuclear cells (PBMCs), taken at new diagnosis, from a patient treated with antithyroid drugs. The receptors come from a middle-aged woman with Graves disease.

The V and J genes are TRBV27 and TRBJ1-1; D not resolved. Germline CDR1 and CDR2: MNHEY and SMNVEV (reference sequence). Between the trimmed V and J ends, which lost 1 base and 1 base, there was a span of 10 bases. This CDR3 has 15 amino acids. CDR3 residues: CASSLYGSQNTEAFF. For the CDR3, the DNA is TGTGCCAGCAGTTTATATGGGAGCCAGAACACTGAAGCTTTCTTT.

Here the CDR3 DNA reads TGTGCCAGTAGTACAACCGGGACTTGGGGACTCTACGAGCAGTACTTC. This gives the protein CASSTTGTWGLYEQYF. The V gene is TRBV19, the J gene TRBJ2-7, with D possibly matching TRBD2 (6 bases). CDR1 and CDR2 (germline): LNHDA, SQIVND (reference sequence). This CDR3 comprises 16 residues. V lost 4 bases and J lost 3, with 19 bases in between.

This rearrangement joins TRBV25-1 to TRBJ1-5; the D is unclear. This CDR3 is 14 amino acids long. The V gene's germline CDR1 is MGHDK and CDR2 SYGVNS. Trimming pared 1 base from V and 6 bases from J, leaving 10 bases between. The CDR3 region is CASSESQLVQPQHF. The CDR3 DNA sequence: TGTGCCAGCAGTGAATCACAGCTGGTTCAGCCCCAGCATTTT.

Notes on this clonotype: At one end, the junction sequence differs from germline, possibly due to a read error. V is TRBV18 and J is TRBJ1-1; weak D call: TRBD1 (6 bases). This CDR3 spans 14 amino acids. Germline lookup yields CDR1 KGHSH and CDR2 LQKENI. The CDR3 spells CASSPVGGRTEASF. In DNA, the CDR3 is TGTGCCAGCTCTCCAGTTGGGGGGCGGACTGAAGCTTCCTTT.

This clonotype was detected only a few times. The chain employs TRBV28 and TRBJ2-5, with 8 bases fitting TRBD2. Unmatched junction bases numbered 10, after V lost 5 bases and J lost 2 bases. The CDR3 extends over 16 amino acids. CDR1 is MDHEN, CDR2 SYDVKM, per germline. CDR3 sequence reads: CASSPRGGVGQETQYF. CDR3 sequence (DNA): TGTGCCAGCAGTCCCCGGGGGGGAGTGGGGCAAGAGACCCAGTACTTC. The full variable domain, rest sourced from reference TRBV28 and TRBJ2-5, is DVKVTQSSRYLVKRTGEKVFLECVQDMDHENMFWYRQDPGLGLRLIYFSYDVKMKEKGDIPEGYSVSREKKERFSLILESASTNQTSMYLCASSPRGGVGQETQYFGPGTRLLVL.

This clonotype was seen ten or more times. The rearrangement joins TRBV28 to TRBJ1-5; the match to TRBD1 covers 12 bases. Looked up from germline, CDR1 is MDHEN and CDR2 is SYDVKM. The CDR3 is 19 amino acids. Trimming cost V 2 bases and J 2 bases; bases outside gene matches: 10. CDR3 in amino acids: CASSLSRDRGLGGNQPQHF. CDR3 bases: TGTGCCAGCAGTTTAAGCCGGGACAGGGGGCTCGGTGGCAATCAGCCCCAGCATTTT.

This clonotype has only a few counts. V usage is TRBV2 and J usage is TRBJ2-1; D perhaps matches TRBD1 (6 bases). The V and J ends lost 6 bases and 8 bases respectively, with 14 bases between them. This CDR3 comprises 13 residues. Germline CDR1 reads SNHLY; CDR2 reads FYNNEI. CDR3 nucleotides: TGTGCCAGCAGCGGGGACACAGGAGATGAGCAGTTCTTC. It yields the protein CASSGDTGDEQFF.

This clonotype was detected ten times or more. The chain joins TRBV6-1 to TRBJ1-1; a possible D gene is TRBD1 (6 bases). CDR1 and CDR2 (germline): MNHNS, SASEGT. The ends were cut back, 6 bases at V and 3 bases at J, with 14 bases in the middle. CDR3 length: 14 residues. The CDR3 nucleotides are TGTGCCAGCAGCGTGAGACAGGCGTACACTGAAGCTTTCTTT. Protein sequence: CASSVRQAYTEAFF.